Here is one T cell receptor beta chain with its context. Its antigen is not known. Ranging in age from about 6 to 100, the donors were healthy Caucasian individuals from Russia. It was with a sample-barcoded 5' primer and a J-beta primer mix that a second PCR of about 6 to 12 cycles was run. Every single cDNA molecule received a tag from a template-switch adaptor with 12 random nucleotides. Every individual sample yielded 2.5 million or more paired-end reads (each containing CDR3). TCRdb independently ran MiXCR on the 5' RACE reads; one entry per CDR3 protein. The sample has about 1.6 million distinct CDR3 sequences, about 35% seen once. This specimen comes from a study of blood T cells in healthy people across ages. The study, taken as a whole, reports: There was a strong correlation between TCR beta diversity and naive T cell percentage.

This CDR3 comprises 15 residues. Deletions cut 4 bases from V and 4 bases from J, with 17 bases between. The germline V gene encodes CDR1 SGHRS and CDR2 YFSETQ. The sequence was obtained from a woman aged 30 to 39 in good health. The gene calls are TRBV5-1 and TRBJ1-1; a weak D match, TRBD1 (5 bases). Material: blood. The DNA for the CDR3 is TGCGCCAGCAGCGACTGGGGGGGGATGGGCACTGAAGCTTTCTTT. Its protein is CASSDWGGMGTEAFF.